The 5 T cell receptor beta chains presented below share a single source sample, sequenced in a study of identical twins. TCRdb recomputed calls from the 5' RACE reads with MiXCR, one row per CDR3 protein. The sample has about 660,000 distinct CDR3 sequences; under 9% are singletons. The sample was also reused in another study, on yellow fever vaccine responses in identical twins.

Sequencing was carried out using PBMCs. The receptors originated from a woman under 30 in good health.

This clonotype was recorded a few times. The chain recombines TRBV20-1 with TRBJ2-7, with D perhaps TRBD2 (6 bases). Trimming took off 7 bases at V and 2 bases at J, with 21 bases between the two ends. The CDR3 runs 15 residues. Germline V gene lookup returns CDR1 DFQATT and CDR2 SNEGSKA (reference sequence). The CDR3 spells CSGISEGDSTYEQYF. The CDR3 region has the DNA TGCAGTGGCATTTCCGAAGGGGACTCAACCTACGAGCAGTACTTC.

This clonotype occurred a few times. The chain is built from TRBV20-1 and TRBJ1-5, with TRBD1 matching over 12 bases. This CDR3 contains 16 residues. Per the germline V gene, CDR1 is DFQATT and CDR2 is SNEGSKA (reference sequence). Trimming cost V 6 bases and J 2 bases; bases outside gene matches: 8. This chain's CDR3 is CSASTGTGGGNQPQHF. The DNA for the CDR3 is TGCAGTGCCTCCACCGGGACAGGGGGCGGCAATCAGCCCCAGCATTTT.

The J gene is TRBJ2-1, the V gene TRBV29-1; 7 nucleotides match TRBD1. With V trimmed by 2 bases and J by 9 bases, 10 bases remained unmatched. The CDR3 sequence is 14 residues long. Germline values: CDR1 SQVTM, CDR2 ANQGSEA. The CDR3 is CSVELSGRGREQFF. The CDR3 nucleotides read TGCAGCGTTGAACTTTCGGGAAGGGGGCGTGAGCAGTTCTTC.

The chain is built from TRBV11-2 and TRBJ2-7, with a possible D match to TRBD2 (6 bases). CDR1 is SGHAT and CDR2 is FQNNGV in the germline V gene. This CDR3 contains 16 residues. V lost 2 bases and J lost 4, with 18 bases in between. The CDR3 DNA sequence: TGTGCCAGCAGCTTACCCCGTGCGGGAACGTATTACGAGCAGTACTTC. Translating it yields CASSLPRAGTYYEQYF.

This clonotype was seen ten or more times. The chain employs TRBV4-1 and TRBJ2-7; D call uncertain. V lost 5 bases to trimming and J lost 2 bases, with 13 bases between them. CDR1 is MGHRA and CDR2 is YSYEKL in the germline V gene. The CDR3 loop spans 14 amino acids. CDR3 nucleotides: TGCGCCAGCAGCGCGGCGCCACGGACCTACGAGCAGTACTTC. Its translation is CASSAAPRTYEQYF.